The 30 T cell receptor beta chains below were found in one sample sequenced in a study of T cells in lung cancer brain metastases. Sequencing used immunoSEQ multiplex PCR; TCRdb keeps in-frame clones, though not all of them. The data show about 4,200 clones, with roughly 90% seen just once and around 8.1% held by the top ten. The material sequenced was tumor tissue from the primary lung tumor. The receptors were gathered from a man aged 55 to 70 with non-small cell lung cancer.

CDR3 region: CASSELSNFVGGYTF. CDR3 DNA sequence: TGTGCCAGCAGTGAGCTAAGTAACTTCGTAGGCGGCTACACCTTC. The chain combines TRBV6-1 with TRBJ1-2; D is unclear. The CDR3 spans 15 residues. Trimming pared 3 bases from V and 8 bases from J, leaving 19 bases between. Germline-derived CDR1 and CDR2 are MNHNS and SASEGT.

The count of this clone is one. The rearrangement uses TRBV19 and TRBJ1-1; D remains ambiguous. This CDR3 spans 13 amino acids. Germline-derived CDR1 and CDR2 are LNHDA and SQIVND (reference sequence). V shed 4 bases and J shed 8 bases, with 14 bases lying between them. The CDR3 reads CASSTRSGIEAFF. In nucleotides, the CDR3 is TGTGCCAGTAGTACCCGGTCCGGGATCGAAGCTTTCTTT.

The V call is TRBV18, the J call TRBJ1-2; TRBD1 might be the D (5 bases). V was shortened by 3 bases and J by 1 base, with 12 bases between the two germline ends. CDR3 size: 15 residues. Germline V gene data show CDR1 as KGHSH and CDR2 as LQKENI. CDR3: CASSPGTYFNYGYTF. Written as DNA, the CDR3 is TGTGCCAGCTCACCCGGGACCTACTTTAACTATGGCTACACCTTC.

Regarding this clone: The germline gene is not matched at one end of the junction; a read error may be the cause. This rearrangement joins TRBV7-8 to TRBJ2-7; D is possibly TRBD1 (6 bases). This CDR3 is 13 amino acids long. Germline loops: CDR1 SGHVS, CDR2 FQNEAQ. The chain's CDR3 is CASSLRTAYEQYF. CDR3 nucleotides: TGTGCCAGCAGCCTCCGGACAGCCTACGAGCAGTATTTC.

The V gene is TRBV7-3, the J gene TRBJ2-7; no clear D gene. V lost 5 bases to trimming and J lost 5 bases, with 13 bases between them. This CDR3 is built from 13 residues. The germline V gene encodes CDR1 SGHTA and CDR2 FQGTGA. CDR3 sequence: CASSPNPSDEQYF. The CDR3 nucleotides read TGTGCCAGCAGCCCAAACCCTAGTGACGAGCAGTACTTC.

This chain's CDR3 is CASSLGGQGAGETQYF. The CDR3 DNA is TGTGCCAGCAGCTTGGGGGGCCAGGGGGCAGGAGAGACCCAGTACTTC. This rearrangement joins TRBV5-4 to TRBJ2-5; TRBD1 matches 8 bases. The CDR3 loop spans 16 amino acids. The V gene end was trimmed by 0 bases and the J gene end by 4 bases; junction bases not matched to a gene: 8. Per the germline V gene, CDR1 is SGHNT and CDR2 is YYREEE (reference sequence).

The V gene is TRBV7-2, the J gene TRBJ2-3, with 9 bases aligning to TRBD2. CDR1 and CDR2 (germline): SGHTA, FQGNSA. With 1 base clipped from V and 9 bases from J, the junction kept 14 bases outside the gene matches. The CDR3 length is 17 residues. The CDR3 sequence is CASSLVLAGQERGTQYF. The CDR3, as DNA: TGTGCCAGCAGCTTAGTTCTAGCGGGACAAGAAAGGGGGACGCAGTATTTT. Using reference TRBV7-2 and TRBJ2-3 for the parts outside the CDR3, the full variable domain is GAGVSQSPSNKVTEKGKDVELRCDPISGHTALYWYRQSLGQGLEFLIYFQGNSAPDKSGLPSDRFSAERTGGSVSTLTIQRTQQEDSAVYLCASSLVLAGQERGTQYFGPGTRLTVL.

The V gene is TRBV14, the J gene TRBJ1-6; a possible D gene is TRBD1 (5 bases). The CDR3 spans 16 residues. Germline values: CDR1 SGHDN, CDR2 FVKESK. V was shortened by 1 base and J by 7 bases, with 14 bases between the two germline ends. The CDR3 bases are TGTGCCAGCAGCCAAGCCCAGGGCTCTCGGAATTCACCCCTCCACTTT. Protein sequence: CASSQAQGSRNSPLHF.

The chain joins TRBV19 to TRBJ2-1; TRBD1 agrees at 9 bases. Germline V gives CDR1 LNHDA, CDR2 SQIVND (reference sequence). The V segment lost 6 bases and the J segment 4 bases; nucleotides outside the gene matches: 4. The CDR3 contains 14 residues. CDR3 in DNA: TGTGCCAGTAGACCGGGACAGGGTTACAATGAGCAGTTCTTC. Translating gives CASRPGQGYNEQFF.

This clone was observed once. J is TRBJ2-1 and V is TRBV29-1; D gene ambiguous. The V and J ends lost 0 bases and 12 bases respectively, with 12 bases between them. There are 12 residues in the CDR3. CDR1 and CDR2 from the germline V gene are SQVTM and ANQGSEA. The CDR3 region is CSVEDTREGQFF. CDR3 DNA: TGCAGCGTTGAAGACACCCGAGAAGGGCAGTTCTTC.

For this clone: This CDR3 is also generated by other DNA sequences in the sample. This chain joins TRBV5-1 and TRBJ2-7; tentative D call: TRBD1 (6 bases). The CDR3 consists of 15 residues. Trimming cost V 0 bases and J 4 bases, with 14 bases left between them. Germline V gives CDR1 SGHRS, CDR2 YFSETQ. CDR3 sequence reads: CASSLGGTGLYEQYF. The DNA for the CDR3 is TGCGCCAGCAGCTTGGGTGGAACAGGGCTGTACGAGCAGTACTTC.

The chain recombines TRBV19 with TRBJ1-4; D gene unclear. The CDR3 loop spans 16 amino acids. V was shortened by 8 bases and J by 0 bases, with 16 bases between the two germline ends. CDR1 is LNHDA, CDR2 SQIVND, per germline (reference sequence). CDR3 amino acids: CASRLRTGATNEKLFF. The CDR3 bases are TGTGCCAGTCGTTTACGGACGGGTGCAACTAATGAAAAACTGTTTTTT.

This clone was seen a single time. The V gene is TRBV4-1, the J gene TRBJ2-5; 12 nucleotides line up with TRBD1. This CDR3 has 15 residues. V was pared by 5 bases and J by 4 bases, with 5 bases of the junction left unmatched. Per the germline V gene, CDR1 is MGHRA and CDR2 is YSYEKL. CDR3 sequence reads: CASSTGTGGAETQYF. The CDR3 bases are TGCGCCAGCAGCACGGGGACAGGGGGCGCAGAGACCCAGTACTTC.

This rearrangement joins TRBV5-6 to TRBJ2-6; 9 positions match TRBD1. The CDR3 spans 18 residues. The J segment lost 2 bases and the V segment lost 0 bases, leaving 6 bases of the junction unmatched. CDR1 SGHDT and CDR2 YYEEEE come from the germline V gene. The CDR3 nucleotides read TGTGCCAGCAGCTTGGCCCGACAGGGGGGCACTGGGGCCAACGTCCTGACTTTC. This sequence encodes CASSLARQGGTGANVLTF.

The chain carries TRBV19 and TRBJ1-5; D gene uncertain. This CDR3 is built from 16 residues. Trimming pared 3 bases from V and 0 bases from J, leaving 12 bases between. From germline, CDR1 is LNHDA and CDR2 SQIVND (reference sequence). The CDR3 sequence is CASSMKSDSSNQPQHF. The CDR3 nucleotides are TGTGCCAGTAGTATGAAGTCAGACTCTAGCAATCAGCCCCAGCATTTT. The whole variable domain, remainder taken from reference TRBV19 and TRBJ1-5, is DGGITQSPKYLFRKEGQNVTLSCEQNLNHDAMYWYRQDPGQGLRLIYYSQIVNDFQKGDIAEGYSVSREKKESFPLTVTSAQKNPTAFYLCASSMKSDSSNQPQHFGDGTRLSIL.

The chain employs TRBV7-9 and TRBJ2-7, with D perhaps TRBD1 (6 bases). The germline V gene encodes CDR1 SEHNR and CDR2 FQNEAQ (reference sequence). Trimming stripped 1 base from V and 5 bases from J, with 12 bases between. This CDR3 spans 14 amino acids. The CDR3 reads CASSLVTGFDEQYF. The CDR3 region has the DNA TGTGCCAGCAGCTTAGTAACAGGGTTCGACGAGCAGTACTTC.

This rearrangement joins TRBV29-1 to TRBJ2-2, with TRBD2 matching 12 bases. There are 18 residues in the CDR3. The V and J ends lost 4 bases and 6 bases, in that order; junction bases with no gene match: 15. The germline gives CDR1 SQVTM, CDR2 ANQGSEA. The CDR3 nucleotides read TGCAGCGTTGGACTAGCGGGAGCCCCACCCGAAGTGGCCGGGGAGCTGTTTTTT. Translating gives CSVGLAGAPPEVAGELFF.

This chain links TRBV28 with TRBJ1-3; no clear D. Germline V CDR1 and CDR2: MDHEN, SYDVKM. The CDR3 loop spans 14 amino acids. V lost 2 bases and J lost 0, with 5 bases in between. The CDR3 nucleotides are TGTGCCAGCAGTTTAGGGAACTCTGGAAACACCATATATTTT. Protein sequence: CASSLGNSGNTIYF.

This chain links TRBV12-5 with TRBJ2-7; no reliable D call. Germline V gives CDR1 LGHNT, CDR2 FRNRAP. CDR3 length: 12 residues. Trimming removed 6 bases from V and 7 bases from J, with 13 bases in between. The CDR3, as DNA: TGTGCTAGTGGCGCCTTTGGTTTAGAGCAGTACTTC. As protein: CASGAFGLEQYF.

This chain links TRBV5-1 with TRBJ2-1; 7 bases line up with TRBD2. CDR1 SGHRS and CDR2 YFSETQ come from the germline V gene. The CDR3 is 15 amino acids. V dropped 3 bases and J dropped 2; count of bases not matched to a gene: 5. The CDR3 DNA reads as TGCGCCAGCAGCTCGACTAGCAGAACCTACAATGAGCAGTTCTTC. This translates into CASSSTSRTYNEQFF.

Regarding this clone: Different DNA sequences within this sample yield the same CDR3. The V gene is TRBV27, the J gene TRBJ1-1, with D perhaps TRBD1 (5 bases). This CDR3 has 15 amino acids. V shed 3 bases and J shed 1 base, with 12 bases lying between them. Germline CDR1 reads MNHEY; CDR2 reads SMNVEV (reference sequence). The CDR3 protein is CASSLKRGTNTEAFF. Here the CDR3 DNA reads TGTGCCAGCAGTTTGAAGCGGGGCACGAACACTGAAGCTTTCTTT.

With regard to this clone: This specimen includes other DNA sequences encoding the same CDR3. The chain couples TRBV5-1 to TRBJ2-3, with TRBD2 identical over 10 bases. CDR1 is SGHRS, CDR2 YFSETQ, per germline. The CDR3 consists of 16 residues. V dropped 3 bases and J dropped 1; count of bases not matched to a gene: 5. For the CDR3, the DNA is TGCGCCAGCAGCTCCGGTGGGACTAGCGGCACAGATACGCAGTATTTT. Translating it yields CASSSGGTSGTDTQYF.

As concerns this clone: Germline and junction disagree at one end, which may indicate a read error. The chain is built from TRBV20-1 and TRBJ2-7; maybe TRBD1 (5 bases). The CDR3 runs 11 residues. Germline V gene lookup returns CDR1 DFQATT and CDR2 SNEGSKA (reference sequence). The CDR3 is CSARQGDEQYF. CDR3 bases: TGCAGTGCCCGTCAGGGTGACGAGCAGTATTTC.

The gene calls are TRBV2 and TRBJ1-5; 8 positions match TRBD1. The germline CDR1 and CDR2 sequences are SNHLY and FYNNEI. This CDR3 spans 14 amino acids. V gave up 4 bases and J gave up 3 bases; unmatched junction bases: 2. The CDR3 sequence: CASSGTGNNQPQHF. The DNA for the CDR3 is TGTGCCAGCAGTGGGACAGGGAACAATCAGCCCCAGCATTTT.

The V gene is TRBV5-4, the J gene TRBJ1-2, with 11 bases fitting TRBD1. The CDR3 is 13 residues long. Unmatched junction bases numbered 2, after V lost 6 bases and J lost 4 bases. Germline V gene lookup returns CDR1 SGHNT and CDR2 YYREEE (reference sequence). CDR3 in amino acids: CASKGQGAYGYTF. In DNA, the CDR3 is TGTGCCAGCAAAGGACAGGGGGCCTATGGCTACACCTTC.

This rearrangement joins TRBV7-3 to TRBJ2-2; D may be TRBD1 (6 bases). V lost 3 bases and J lost 5, with 13 bases in between. The CDR3 totals 15 residues. Germline values: CDR1 SGHTA, CDR2 FQGTGA. The CDR3 nucleotides read TGTGCCAGCAGCTTGTCCGAAAGGGGGACCGGGGAGCTGTTTTTT. Translation: CASSLSERGTGELFF.

V and J are TRBV11-3 and TRBJ2-7; perhaps D is TRBD1 or TRBD2 (5 bases each). V lost 5 bases and J lost 4, with 12 bases in between. This CDR3 has 13 residues. Germline CDR1 reads SGHNT; CDR2 reads YENEEA. The CDR3: CASSMGTKYEQYF. The CDR3 nucleotides are TGTGCCAGCAGCATGGGGACGAAATACGAGCAGTACTTC.

This clone was counted a single time. The chain employs TRBV28 and TRBJ2-7; a weak D match, TRBD1 (6 bases). Trimming stripped 7 bases from V and 4 bases from J, with 17 bases between. The CDR3 is 14 residues long. CDR1 is MDHEN and CDR2 is SYDVKM in the germline V gene. In DNA form, the CDR3 reads TGTGCCAGCATCAAAGCAGGGGTTATGTACGAGCAGTACTTC. Residues: CASIKAGVMYEQYF.

The genes are TRBV29-1 and TRBJ1-1; 8 positions agree with TRBD1. The trim removed 6 bases at V and 1 base at J, leaving 1 base unmatched. CDR3 length: 12 residues. The germline V gene has CDR1 SQVTM and CDR2 ANQGSEA. CDR3 sequence: CSVGQGNTEAFF. Written as DNA, the CDR3 is TGCAGCGTAGGACAGGGGAACACTGAAGCTTTCTTT.

The chain joins TRBV19 to TRBJ1-1; the D is unclear. This CDR3 contains 12 residues. V lost 2 bases, J lost 1 base, and 2 bases lay in between. Germline V gene lookup returns CDR1 LNHDA and CDR2 SQIVND (reference sequence). This CDR3 is CASSIQNTEAFF. For the CDR3, the DNA is TGTGCCAGTAGTATACAGAACACTGAAGCTTTCTTT.